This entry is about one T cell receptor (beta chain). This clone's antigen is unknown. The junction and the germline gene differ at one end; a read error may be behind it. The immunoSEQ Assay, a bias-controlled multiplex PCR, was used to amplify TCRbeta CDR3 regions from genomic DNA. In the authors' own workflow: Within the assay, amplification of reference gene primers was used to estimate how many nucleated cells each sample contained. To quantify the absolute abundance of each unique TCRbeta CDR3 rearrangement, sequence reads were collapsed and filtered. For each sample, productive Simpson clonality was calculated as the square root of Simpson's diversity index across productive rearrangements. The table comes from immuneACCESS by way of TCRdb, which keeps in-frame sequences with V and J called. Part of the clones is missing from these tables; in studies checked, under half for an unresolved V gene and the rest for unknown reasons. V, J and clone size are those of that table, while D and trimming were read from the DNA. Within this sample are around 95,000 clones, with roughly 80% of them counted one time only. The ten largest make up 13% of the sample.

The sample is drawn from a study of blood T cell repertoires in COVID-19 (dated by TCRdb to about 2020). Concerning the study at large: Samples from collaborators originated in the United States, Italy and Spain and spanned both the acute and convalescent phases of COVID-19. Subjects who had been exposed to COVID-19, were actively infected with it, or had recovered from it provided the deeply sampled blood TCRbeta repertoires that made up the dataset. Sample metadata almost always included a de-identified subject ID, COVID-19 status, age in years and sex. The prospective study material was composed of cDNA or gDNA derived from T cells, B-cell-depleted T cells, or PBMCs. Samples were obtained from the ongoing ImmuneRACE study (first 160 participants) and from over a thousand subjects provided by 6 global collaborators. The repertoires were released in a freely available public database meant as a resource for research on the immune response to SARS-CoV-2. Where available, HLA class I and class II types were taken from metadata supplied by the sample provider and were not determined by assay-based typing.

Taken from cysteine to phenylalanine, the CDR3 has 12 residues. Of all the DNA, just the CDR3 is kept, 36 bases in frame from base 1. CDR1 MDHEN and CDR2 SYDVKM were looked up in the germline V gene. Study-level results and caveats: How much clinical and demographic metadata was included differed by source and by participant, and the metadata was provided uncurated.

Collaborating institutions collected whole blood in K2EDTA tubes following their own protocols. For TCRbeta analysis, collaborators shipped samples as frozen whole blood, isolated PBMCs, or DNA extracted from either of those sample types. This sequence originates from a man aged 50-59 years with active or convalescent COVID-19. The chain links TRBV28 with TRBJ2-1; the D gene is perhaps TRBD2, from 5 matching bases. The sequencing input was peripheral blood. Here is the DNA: TGTGCCACCAGTTTAGGCGGGCCTGAGCAGTTCTTC. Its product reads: CATSLGGPEQFF.